This T cell receptor beta chain was sequenced during a study of PD-1 blockade in classical Hodgkin lymphoma. Regarding the study as a whole: Lower baseline TCR diversity marked trial partial responders and progressors.

With no exception, relapse followed autologous stem cell transplantation in all patients, and brentuximab vedotin exposure varied. The CDR3 runs 16 residues. J gave up 2 bases and V 5 bases, and 10 bases lay outside the gene matches. The germline gives CDR1 LNHDA, CDR2 SQIVND (reference sequence). Details on this clone: What it binds is not known.

TCRdb's copy holds only in-frame clones and misses some; the assay was immunoSEQ multiplex PCR. The sample has 41,000 or so clones, roughly 70% seen once. The sequencing here drew on peripheral blood mononuclear cells (PBMCs), taken at baseline. The source is a human donor with classical Hodgkin lymphoma. The chain uses TRBV19 and TRBJ1-1; 8 nucleotides align to TRBD1. In DNA form, the CDR3 reads TGTGCCAGTAGTCTCACACCCGGACAGGGAAACACTGAAGCTTTCTTT. This translates into CASSLTPGQGNTEAFF.